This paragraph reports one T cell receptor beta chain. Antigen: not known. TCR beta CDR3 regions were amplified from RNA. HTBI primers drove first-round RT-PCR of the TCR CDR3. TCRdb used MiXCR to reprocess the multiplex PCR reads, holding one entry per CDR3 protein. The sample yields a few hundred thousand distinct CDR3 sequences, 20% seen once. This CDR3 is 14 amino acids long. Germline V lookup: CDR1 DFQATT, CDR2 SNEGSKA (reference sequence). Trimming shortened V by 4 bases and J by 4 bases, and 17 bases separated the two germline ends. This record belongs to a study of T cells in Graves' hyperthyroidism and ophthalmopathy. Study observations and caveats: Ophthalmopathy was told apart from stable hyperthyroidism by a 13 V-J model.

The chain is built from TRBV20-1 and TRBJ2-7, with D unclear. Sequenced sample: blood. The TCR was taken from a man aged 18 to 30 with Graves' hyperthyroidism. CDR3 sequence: CSANVGIVGYEQYF. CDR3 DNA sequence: TGCAGTGCTAACGTGGGGATTGTAGGGTACGAGCAGTACTTC.